The rows below give T cell receptor beta chains drawn from one sample of a study of blood T cells in healthy people across ages. TCRdb reanalysed the 5' RACE reads using MiXCR and keeps one entry per CDR3 protein. This repertoire shows 650,000 to 950,000 distinct CDR3 sequences, roughly 44% found once; its top ten account for approximately 19%. Source material: blood. These receptors were collected from a man between 60 and 70 years old in good health. CDR3s include the opening cysteine and the closing phenylalanine or tryptophan. D genes are given only for firm matches. Clone size is given for some rows only: seen once, a few or many times, or a class if the clone is expanded.

CDR3 DNA,CDR3 protein,D gene,clone size,J gene,V gene
TGTGCCAGCAGTCTCCGGATTCCGCTTATGTTTTTT,CASSLRIPLMFF,.,.,TRBJ1-4,TRBV12-3/TRBV12-4
TGTGCCAGCGGCTTAAAACAGGAGCAGTTCTTC,CASGLKQEQFF,.,.,TRBJ2-1,TRBV7-2
TGCAGTGCTTCGGGGAATAGCGGGCCGGGAGATACGCAGTATTTT,CSASGNSGPGDTQYF,TRBD2,.,TRBJ2-3,TRBV20-1
TGTGCCAGCTCACCAGCTGTCCGCCAATACAATGAGCAGTTCTTC,CASSPAVRQYNEQFF,.,.,TRBJ2-1,TRBV18
TGTGCCAGCAGCTTAGAACCAGGGGGGACTGGAAACACCATATATTTT,CASSLEPGGTGNTIYF,TRBD1,.,TRBJ1-3,TRBV7-2
TGCAGCGTCTTCCCCGGGACAGGGGACGAGACCCAGTACTTC,CSVFPGTGDETQYF,TRBD1,many,TRBJ2-5,TRBV29-1
TGTGCCAGCAGCGTAGGACTAGCGGGGCTGTTCTTC,CASSVGLAGLFF,TRBD2,few,TRBJ2-1,TRBV9
TGTGCCACCACTAGAGGGGAGACCCAGTACTTC,CATTRGETQYF,.,.,TRBJ2-5,TRBV2
TGTGCCAACAGCCCCGGACGGGAAAGACGCTACAATGAGCAGTTCTTC,CANSPGRERRYNEQFF,.,.,TRBJ2-1,TRBV7-2
TGTGCCAGCAGTTTATTGTTAGCCAGAGGAGACACTGAAGCTTTCTTT,CASSLLLARGDTEAFF,.,few,TRBJ1-1,TRBV28
TGTGCCAGCAGTGAGACCCCGTTGGAGACCCAGTTCTTC,CASSETPLETQFF,.,.,TRBJ2-1,TRBV6-1
TGTGCCTTAACCCTAACAGGGATTAATGAAAAACTGTTTTTT,CALTLTGINEKLFF,.,few,TRBJ1-4,TRBV30
TGCAGTGCTAGGAGCGGGAGGGATACGCAGTATTTT,CSARSGRDTQYF,TRBD2,.,TRBJ2-3,TRBV20-1
TGCAGTGCTAGAGATACAGGGATCACAGATACGCAGTATTTT,CSARDTGITDTQYF,.,.,TRBJ2-3,TRBV20-1
TGCAGCGTTGAATTGCCGGGACAGGGAAGGTACGAGCAGTACTTC,CSVELPGQGRYEQYF,TRBD1,.,TRBJ2-7,TRBV29-1
TGTGCCAGCAGCTTTGGACAGCGACTTGACTATGGCTACACCTTC,CASSFGQRLDYGYTF,.,.,TRBJ1-2,TRBV5-4
TGTGCCAGCAGCCAAGATCCTAGCGGGAGGGGTTCGGGCGAGACCCAGTACTTC,CASSQDPSGRGSGETQYF,TRBD2,.,TRBJ2-5,TRBV4-2
TGTGCCAGCAGCCTCCGGACAGGGGGCGGTGGCTCCTACAATGAGCAGTTCTTC,CASSLRTGGGGSYNEQFF,TRBD1,.,TRBJ2-1,TRBV7-6
TGCGCCAGCAGCTTATGGACTAGCCCAGAGACCCAGTACTTC,CASSLWTSPETQYF,TRBD2,.,TRBJ2-5,TRBV5-1
TGTGCCAGCAGGGATACTGGTTCCGGGGCCAACGTCCTGACTTTC,CASRDTGSGANVLTF,.,.,TRBJ2-6,TRBV6-2/TRBV6-3
TGCAGCGTTAAAGTAAGGGGAGGGTTTACCTACGAGCAGTACTTC,CSVKVRGGFTYEQYF,TRBD2,many,TRBJ2-7,TRBV29-1
TGCGCCAGCAGCTTAACAGGGGCGAACACTGAAGCTTTCTTT,CASSLTGANTEAFF,TRBD1,few,TRBJ1-1,TRBV5-1
TGTGCCAGCAGCCGACAGGGAAGCTCCTACAATGAGCAGTTCTTC,CASSRQGSSYNEQFF,TRBD1,many,TRBJ2-1,TRBV7-2
TGCGCCAGCAGCCTCCTTTCCCTGCAGGGGAACACTGAAGCTTTCTTT,CASSLLSLQGNTEAFF,.,few,TRBJ1-1,TRBV5-1
TGTGCCAGCAGTTACAAGAGTAGCGGCTACGAGCAGTACTTC,CASSYKSSGYEQYF,.,many,TRBJ2-7,TRBV6-2/TRBV6-3
TGTGCCGGATCACGAGGGGCAGCTTACAATGAGCAGTTCTTC,CAGSRGAAYNEQFF,.,.,TRBJ2-1,TRBV30
TGCGCCAGCAGCTCCACAGGGGGCTCGGGCACAGATACGCAGTATTTT,CASSSTGGSGTDTQYF,TRBD1,.,TRBJ2-3,TRBV5-1
TGTGCCAGCAGAACAGGGACAGGGGACAATGAGCAGTTCTTC,CASRTGTGDNEQFF,TRBD1,few,TRBJ2-1,TRBV27
TGCGCCAGCAGCCAAGGGGGTGGGACCTGGGAAGAGACCCAGTACTTC,CASSQGGGTWEETQYF,.,few,TRBJ2-5,TRBV4-1
TGTGCCAGCAGCGTAGCCGGTAGTGCCCCAGGGGAGACCCAGTACTTC,CASSVAGSAPGETQYF,.,.,TRBJ2-5,TRBV9
TGTGCCAGCAGGGACACTACCTCCTACGAGCAGTACTTC,CASRDTTSYEQYF,.,few,TRBJ2-7,TRBV6-6
TGTGCCAGCAGCAATTGGGGCCGGACAGGGTTCTTTTCTGGGGCCAACGTCCTGACTTTC,CASSNWGRTGFFSGANVLTF,TRBD1,.,TRBJ2-6,TRBV7-9
TGTGCCTGGAGAGGGAGGGGGGTCAATGAGCAGTTCTTC,CAWRGRGVNEQFF,.,.,TRBJ2-1,TRBV30
TGCGCCAGCAGCCCAAAATCGGACAGCATCTATGGCTACACCTTC,CASSPKSDSIYGYTF,.,few,TRBJ1-2,TRBV5-1
TGCGCCAGCAGCCAAGGTTTACAGGGAGGCTATGGCTACACCTTC,CASSQGLQGGYGYTF,.,.,TRBJ1-2,TRBV4-3
TGCAGCACACGATCTCCGGGATTCCAAGAGACCCAGTACTTC,CSTRSPGFQETQYF,.,.,TRBJ2-5,TRBV29-1
TGCGCCAGCAGCCAAGCGGAAACAGAGGGAGACACTGAAGCTTTCTTT,CASSQAETEGDTEAFF,.,.,TRBJ1-1,TRBV4-1
TGTGCCAGCAGCTTAGTGTGGGGTTCTACGCAGTATTTT,CASSLVWGSTQYF,.,.,TRBJ2-3,TRBV7-9
TGTGCCAGCAGAATAGCGGGGGGGCTCTACAATGAGCAGTACTTC,CASRIAGGLYNEQYF,TRBD2,.,TRBJ2-5,TRBV6-2/TRBV6-3
TGTGCCAGCAGCTTAGAACCCGTCCGCGATACGCAGTATTTT,CASSLEPVRDTQYF,.,few,TRBJ2-3,TRBV7-2
TGCAGTGCTAGAGAGGGCCGGGGGCCTGAAGCTTTCTTT,CSAREGRGPEAFF,.,.,TRBJ1-1,TRBV20-1
TGTGCCAGCTCACTTCAGGGGAAAACTAATGAAAAACTGTTTTTT,CASSLQGKTNEKLFF,.,.,TRBJ1-4,TRBV18
TGCGCCAGCAGCTTGGAATTTCGGGGGGCAGCGAACACCGGGGAGCTGTTTTTT,CASSLEFRGAANTGELFF,.,.,TRBJ2-2,TRBV5-1
TGCAGTGCTAGAGATCCGTGGGGACTTACCTACGAGCAGTACTTC,CSARDPWGLTYEQYF,.,.,TRBJ2-7,TRBV20-1
TGCAGCGCCCTGCCGGACGTTACTGTTGGCTACACCTTC,CSALPDVTVGYTF,.,.,TRBJ1-2,TRBV29-1